The sequence of this TCR beta chain was determined in a study of blood T cell repertoires in COVID-19. Looking at the study overall: Collection of acute and convalescent COVID-19 samples took place in the United States, Italy and Spain. Sources were T cells, B-cell-depleted T cells, or PBMCs; the material itself was cDNA or gDNA.

In the original processing: Amplification from reference gene primers served as the basis for estimated nucleated cell counts. Generated by immunoSEQ multiplex PCR, the TCRdb table keeps only in-frame clones and is missing some. From that table come the V and J calls and clone size; the DNA was used to work out D and trimming. The top ten clones hold roughly 13% of a sample with around 430,000 clones, about 91% of them seen once. Patients from Seattle were sampled longitudinally, starting during active infection. This CDR3 is built from 15 residues. Germline loops: CDR1 MNHEY, CDR2 SMNVEV (reference sequence). V shed 6 bases, J shed 2 bases, and the junction held 8 bases outside the gene matches.

Material for sequencing was peripheral blood. This chain links TRBV27 with TRBJ2-3; 7 bases align to TRBD1. The receptor's source is a woman between 50 and 59 years old with COVID-19, enrolled during active disease. CDR3 DNA: TGTGCCAGCAGGACTACAGGGGCCCACACAGATACGCAGTATTTT. This gives the protein CASRTTGAHTDTQYF.